This is a list of T cell receptor beta chains from one sample in a study of PD-1 blockade in classical Hodgkin lymphoma. Data came from immunoSEQ multiplex PCR; TCRdb stores just in-frame clones and leaves some out. This table has nearly 60,000 clones, around 90% appearing once. Sequenced here: peripheral blood mononuclear cells (PBMCs), sampled before the second cycle of nivolumab. These TCRs come from a human donor with classical Hodgkin lymphoma. Each CDR3 is given with its conserved first and last residue. D genes are given only for firm matches. The listing skips clone size in some rows; elsewhere it reads once, few, many or a size class.

CDR3 DNA | CDR3 protein | D gene | J gene | V gene | clone size
TGTGCCAGCGCCAGGGTCGGCGATGAGCAGTTCTTC | CASARVGDEQFF | NA | TRBJ2-1 | TRBV27 | NA
TGTGCCAGCAGTGTGGAGCCCAGGGTCTACGAGCAGTACTTC | CASSVEPRVYEQYF | NA | TRBJ2-7 | TRBV6-1 | NA
TGTGCCAGCAGTCCTAGGGACAGATTCTCCTACGAGCAGTACTTC | CASSPRDRFSYEQYF | TRBD1 | TRBJ2-7 | TRBV27 | NA
TGTGCCAGCAACTCTGGTCGGACAGAATCCAATGAGCAGTTCTTC | CASNSGRTESNEQFF | NA | TRBJ2-1 | TRBV7-9 | NA
TGTGCCAGCAGTTTCGGACAGGGGTGGTACGAGCAGTACTTC | CASSFGQGWYEQYF | TRBD1 | TRBJ2-7 | TRBV27 | NA
TGTGCCAGCAGTGAAGCGCCCGCGGGGCAGTACTTC | CASSEAPAGQYF | NA | TRBJ2-7 | TRBV6-1 | few
TGTGCCAGCTCAGACGCAGTCTCAGATACGCAGTATTTT | CASSDAVSDTQYF | NA | TRBJ2-3 | TRBV19 | NA
TGTGCCAGCAGTAACTTCGGGACTAGCGGGGACGAGCAGTACTTC | CASSNFGTSGDEQYF | TRBD2 | TRBJ2-7 | TRBV6-6 | NA
TGTGCCAGCAGCGTACAGACCGCGGTCTACTATGGCTACACCTTC | CASSVQTAVYYGYTF | NA | TRBJ1-2 | TRBV7-9 | NA
TGTGCCAGCAGCCGGGGGGACGGGGGTCTATCTAACAATGAGCAGTTCTTC | CASSRGDGGLSNNEQFF | NA | TRBJ2-1 | TRBV4-2 | NA
TGTGCCAGCAGCTTGGCCTTTTGGACAGGGGATCATCAGCCCCAGCATTTT | CASSLAFWTGDHQPQHF | TRBD1 | TRBJ1-5 | TRBV5-5 | NA
TGTGCCTGGAGTGTATCCAATGAGCAGTTCTTC | CAWSVSNEQFF | NA | TRBJ2-1 | TRBV30 | NA